This entry lists 9 T cell receptor beta chains sequenced from one sample in a study of cytomegalovirus exposure and HLA in healthy donors. The PCR used 60 Vbeta and 13 Jbeta primers. Assay used: immunoSEQ multiplex PCR; TCRdb lists only in-frame clones, some missing. Reported are under 150,000 clones; the ten largest clones contain under 2%. The sample taken for sequencing was PBMCs. These receptors were obtained from a woman between 40 and 55 years old in good health and CMV-seronegative.

The chain has TRBV5-5 and TRBJ2-7; 9 bases are shared with TRBD1. Per the germline V gene, CDR1 is SGHKS and CDR2 is YYEKEE (reference sequence). This CDR3 has 16 amino acids. With 4 bases clipped from V and 5 bases from J, the junction kept 13 bases outside the gene matches. The CDR3 sequence is CASSRSIPRQGDEQYF. The CDR3 region has the DNA TGTGCCAGCAGCCGTTCGATCCCAAGACAGGGGGACGAGCAGTACTTC.

V usage is TRBV27 and J usage is TRBJ1-1; 7 nucleotides line up with TRBD1. Germline CDR1 reads MNHEY; CDR2 reads SMNVEV (reference sequence). CDR3 length equals 15 residues. With 0 bases clipped from V and 6 bases from J, the junction kept 7 bases outside the gene matches. The CDR3: CASSLSLGQLPEAFF. CDR3 bases: TGTGCCAGCAGTTTATCCTTGGGACAGCTCCCTGAAGCTTTCTTT.

The V gene is TRBV5-4, the J gene TRBJ1-1; TRBD1 is a possible D gene (6 bases). The CDR3 is 14 residues long. The V gene's germline CDR1 is SGHNT and CDR2 YYREEE (reference sequence). Trimming shortened V by 4 bases and J by 1 base, and 11 bases separated the two germline ends. The CDR3 DNA sequence: TGTGCCAGCAGCAGGGGGACGGGGAACACTGAAGCTTTCTTT. Its protein is CASSRGTGNTEAFF.

The V gene is TRBV7-9, the J gene TRBJ1-2; 11 bases map to TRBD1. From germline, CDR1 is SEHNR and CDR2 FQNEAQ (reference sequence). Trimming at V came to 2 bases and at J to 4 bases, leaving 6 bases not matched to a gene. This CDR3 region has 16 residues. As DNA, the CDR3 is TGTGCCAGCAGCTTATCCCGGACAGGGGGCGCCTATGGCTACACCTTC. The encoded protein is CASSLSRTGGAYGYTF.

The genes are TRBV19 and TRBJ2-7; 7 positions agree with TRBD1. The trim removed 6 bases at V and 5 bases at J, leaving 7 bases unmatched. The CDR3 is 13 amino acids. CDR1 and CDR2 (germline): LNHDA, SQIVND (reference sequence). As DNA, the CDR3 is TGTGCCAGTAGACCAACAGGGGATCACGAGCAGTACTTC. Its translation: CASRPTGDHEQYF.

This chain links TRBV10-3 with TRBJ2-5, with TRBD2 identical over 10 bases. The germline V gene encodes CDR1 ENHRY and CDR2 SYGVKD. The CDR3 consists of 15 residues. The J segment lost 1 base and the V segment lost 4 bases, leaving 3 bases of the junction unmatched. This CDR3 is CAISAASGGQETQYF. The CDR3 bases are TGTGCCATCAGTGCGGCTAGCGGGGGCCAAGAGACCCAGTACTTC.

This chain links TRBV7-3 with TRBJ2-1; the match to TRBD1 covers 11 bases. Germline V gene data show CDR1 as SGHTA and CDR2 as FQGTGA. The CDR3 runs 14 residues. Trimming cost V 5 bases and J 3 bases; bases outside gene matches: 0. CDR3 loop: CASSGTGGYNEQFF. CDR3 in DNA: TGTGCCAGCAGCGGGACAGGGGGCTACAATGAGCAGTTCTTC.

J is TRBJ1-4 and V is TRBV7-9, with 8 bases aligning to TRBD1. Germline trimming cut 4 bases from V and 10 bases from J; bases unmatched to any gene: 14. This CDR3 is built from 16 residues. Germline loops: CDR1 SEHNR, CDR2 FQNEAQ (reference sequence). The CDR3 protein is CASSSSAQGADGKLFF. The CDR3, as DNA: TGTGCCAGCAGCTCCTCTGCCCAGGGGGCAGATGGAAAACTGTTTTTT.

V and J are TRBV5-8 and TRBJ1-6; possible D gene TRBD1, 6 bases. The CDR3 covers 13 residues. Germline V lookup: CDR1 SGHTS, CDR2 YDEGEE. Trimming removed 2 bases at V and 10 bases at J, with 10 bases between. CDR3 DNA: TGTGCCAGCAGCTTCCACAGGGACTCACCCCTCCACTTT. Protein sequence: CASSFHRDSPLHF.